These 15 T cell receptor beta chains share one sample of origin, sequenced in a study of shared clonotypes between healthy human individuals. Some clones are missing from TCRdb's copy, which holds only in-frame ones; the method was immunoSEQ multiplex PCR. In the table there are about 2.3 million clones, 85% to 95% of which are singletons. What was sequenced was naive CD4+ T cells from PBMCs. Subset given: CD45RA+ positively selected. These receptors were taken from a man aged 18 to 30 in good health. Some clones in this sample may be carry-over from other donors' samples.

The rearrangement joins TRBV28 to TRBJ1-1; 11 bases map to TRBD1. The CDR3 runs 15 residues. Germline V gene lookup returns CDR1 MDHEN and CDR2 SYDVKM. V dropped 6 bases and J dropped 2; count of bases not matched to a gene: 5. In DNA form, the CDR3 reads TGTGCCAGCAGCCTTGGGACAGGGGGTAACACTGAAGCTTTCTTT. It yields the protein CASSLGTGGNTEAFF.

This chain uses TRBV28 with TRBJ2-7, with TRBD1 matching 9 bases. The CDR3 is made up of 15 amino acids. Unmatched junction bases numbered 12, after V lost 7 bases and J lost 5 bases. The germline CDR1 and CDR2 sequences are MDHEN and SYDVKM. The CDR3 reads CASTEPGQGRHEQYF. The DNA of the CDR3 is TGTGCCAGCACCGAACCGGGACAGGGCAGACACGAGCAGTACTTC.

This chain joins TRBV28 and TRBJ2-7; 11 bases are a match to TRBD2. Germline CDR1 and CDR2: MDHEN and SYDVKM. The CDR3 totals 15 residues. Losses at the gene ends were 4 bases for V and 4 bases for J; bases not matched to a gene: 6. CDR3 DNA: TGTGCCAGCAGTTACACCGGGACTAGCGGATACGAGCAGTACTTC. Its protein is CASSYTGTSGYEQYF.

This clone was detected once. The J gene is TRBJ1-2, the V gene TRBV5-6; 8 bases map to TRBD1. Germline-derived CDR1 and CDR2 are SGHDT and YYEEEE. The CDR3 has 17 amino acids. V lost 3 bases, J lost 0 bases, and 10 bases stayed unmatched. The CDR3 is CASSSKGTGQSNYGYTF. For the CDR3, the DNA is TGTGCCAGCAGCTCCAAGGGGACAGGACAATCTAACTATGGCTACACCTTC.

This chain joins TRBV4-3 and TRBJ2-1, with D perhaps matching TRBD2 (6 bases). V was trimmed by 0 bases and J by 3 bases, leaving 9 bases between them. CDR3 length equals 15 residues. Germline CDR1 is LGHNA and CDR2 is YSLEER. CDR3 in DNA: TGCGCCAGCAGCCAAGATGGGCGGGGCTACAATGAGCAGTTCTTC. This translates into CASSQDGRGYNEQFF.

This CDR3 reads CASSGSSGIRNTGELFF. Written as DNA, the CDR3 is TGCGCCAGCAGCGGTTCTAGCGGGATCCGAAACACCGGGGAGCTGTTTTTT. The chain joins TRBV4-1 to TRBJ2-2, with 9 nucleotides matching TRBD2. The V and J ends lost 5 bases and 2 bases, in that order; junction bases with no gene match: 9. This CDR3 spans 17 amino acids. The germline V gene has CDR1 MGHRA and CDR2 YSYEKL.

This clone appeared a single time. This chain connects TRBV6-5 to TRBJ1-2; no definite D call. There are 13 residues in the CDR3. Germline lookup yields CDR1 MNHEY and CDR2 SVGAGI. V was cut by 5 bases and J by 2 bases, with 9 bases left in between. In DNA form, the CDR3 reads TGTGCCAGCAGTCGTGCGGGCAACTATGGCTACACCTTC. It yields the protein CASSRAGNYGYTF.

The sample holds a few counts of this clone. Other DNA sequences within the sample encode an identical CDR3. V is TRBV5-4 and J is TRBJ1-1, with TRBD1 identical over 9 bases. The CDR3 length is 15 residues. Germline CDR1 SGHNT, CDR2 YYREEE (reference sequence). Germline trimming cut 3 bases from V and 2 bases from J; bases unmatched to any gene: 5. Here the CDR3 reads CASSSPGQGNTEAFF. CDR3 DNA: TGTGCCAGCAGCTCTCCGGGACAGGGAAACACTGAAGCTTTCTTT.

The CDR3 protein is CAWSVGLSSYEQYF. DNA for the CDR3: TGTGCCTGGAGTGTAGGGCTTAGCTCCTACGAGCAGTACTTC. V usage is TRBV30 and J usage is TRBJ2-7; the D is unclear. Germline values: CDR1 GTSNPN, CDR2 SVGIG (reference sequence). V was shortened by 0 bases and J by 0 bases, with 9 bases between the two germline ends. CDR3 length: 14 residues. The complete variable domain, with remaining parts taken from reference TRBV30 and TRBJ2-7, reads SQTIHQWPATLVQPVGSPLSLECTVEGTSNPNLYWYRQAAGRGLQLLFYSVGIGQISSEVPQNLSASRPQDRQFILSSKKLLLSDSGFYLCAWSVGLSSYEQYFGPGTRLTVT.

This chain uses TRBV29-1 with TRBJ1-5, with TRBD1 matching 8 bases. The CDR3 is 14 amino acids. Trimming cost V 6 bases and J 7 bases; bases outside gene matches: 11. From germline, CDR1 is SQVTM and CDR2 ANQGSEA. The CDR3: CSVATGGVGQPQHF. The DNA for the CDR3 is TGCAGCGTGGCAACAGGGGGGGTGGGGCAGCCCCAGCATTTT.

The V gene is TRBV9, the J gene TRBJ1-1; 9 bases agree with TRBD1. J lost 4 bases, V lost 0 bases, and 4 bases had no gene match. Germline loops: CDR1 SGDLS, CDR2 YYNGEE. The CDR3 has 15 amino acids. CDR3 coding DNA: TGTGCCAGCAGCGTAGCCGGGACAGGGCTCACTGAAGCTTTCTTT. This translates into CASSVAGTGLTEAFF.

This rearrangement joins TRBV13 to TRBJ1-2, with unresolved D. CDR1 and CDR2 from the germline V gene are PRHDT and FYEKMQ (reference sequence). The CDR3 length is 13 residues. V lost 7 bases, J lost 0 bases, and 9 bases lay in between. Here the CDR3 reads CASTLSTNYGYTF. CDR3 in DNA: TGTGCCAGCACCCTTAGTACTAACTATGGCTACACCTTC.

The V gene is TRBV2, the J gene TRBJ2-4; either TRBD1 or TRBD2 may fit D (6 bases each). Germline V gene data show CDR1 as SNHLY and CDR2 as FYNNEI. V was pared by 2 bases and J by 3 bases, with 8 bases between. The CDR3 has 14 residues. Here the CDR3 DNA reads TGTGCCAGCAGTGAACGGGGGCTCAAAAACATTCAGTACTTC. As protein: CASSERGLKNIQYF.

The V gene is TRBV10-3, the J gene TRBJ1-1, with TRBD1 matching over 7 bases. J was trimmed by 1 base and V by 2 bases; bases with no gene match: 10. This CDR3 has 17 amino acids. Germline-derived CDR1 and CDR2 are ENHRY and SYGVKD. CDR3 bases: TGTGCCATCAGTGAGAGGGAACAGGGGATCACGAACACTGAAGCTTTCTTT. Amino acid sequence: CAISEREQGITNTEAFF.

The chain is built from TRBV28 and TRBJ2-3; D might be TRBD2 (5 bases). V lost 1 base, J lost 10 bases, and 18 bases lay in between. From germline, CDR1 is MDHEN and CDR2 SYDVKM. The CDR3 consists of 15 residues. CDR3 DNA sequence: TGTGCCAGCAGTTTATCGAGTGCGGGTCTTCGCGCGCAGTATTTT. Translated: CASSLSSAGLRAQYF.